This T cell receptor (beta chain) stems from a study of identical twins. MiXCR, run by TCRdb on the 5' RACE reads, gives a single entry per CDR3 protein. Of some 200,000 distinct CDR3 sequences listed, under 10% are singletons. This clonotype was found many times. Per germline, CDR1 SGHTA and CDR2 FQGNSA. The CDR3 spans 13 residues. The V end lost 3 bases, the J end lost 5 bases, and 8 bases lay between the germline ends. This same sample was also taken into another study, of yellow fever vaccine responses in identical twins.

The sample taken for sequencing was memory (CD45RO+) T cells sorted from blood. This sequence originates from a woman between 18 and 30 years old in good health. The V call is TRBV7-2, the J call TRBJ2-1; the D gene is possibly TRBD2 (5 bases). This chain's CDR3 is CASSFGVHNEQFF. CDR3 DNA sequence: TGTGCCAGCAGCTTCGGGGTACACAATGAGCAGTTCTTC.